This T cell receptor (beta chain) was sequenced in a study of response to subunit inactivated influenza vaccine. The study's findings and limits: The authors suggested that few new T cells are recruited per seasonal influenza vaccination.

Of note for this clonotype: Its antigen remains unidentified.

CDR3 length equals 15 residues. V lost 0 bases and J 5 bases, leaving 13 bases between the germline ends. Per the germline V gene, CDR1 is LGHDT and CDR2 is YNNKEL (reference sequence). One entry per CDR3 protein results from TCRdb running MiXCR on the RT-PCR reads. Of hundreds of thousands of distinct CDR3 sequences listed, about an eighth were seen once; the top ten hold about a tenth. The input for sequencing was PBMCs from blood, taken on the day of vaccination. This sequence joins TRBV3-1 and TRBJ1-1; D is uncertain. The source of this sequence is a man aged 45 to 65 who received an inactivated influenza vaccine. CDR3 nucleotides: TGTGCCAGCAGCCAAGAAAGGGCGGGAGATACTGAAGCTTTCTTT. This codes for CASSQERAGDTEAFF. The variable domain in full, completed from reference TRBV3-1 and TRBJ1-1, reads DTAVSQTPKYLVTQMGNDKSIKCEQNLGHDTMYWYKQDSKKFLKIMFSYNNKELIINETVPNRFSPKSPDKAHLNLHINSLELGDSAVYFCASSQERAGDTEAFFGQGTRLTVV.